Each of the 8 T cell receptor beta chains below was sequenced from the same sample in a study of response to subunit inactivated influenza vaccine (dated by TCRdb to between 2017 and 2018). Library preparation used RT-PCR. TCRdb records Illumina HiSeq 2500 as the sequencer. TCRdb applied fastp at Q25 and MiXCR to the public reads, then kept only in-frame beta chains. Rows are combined by CDR3 protein, so each entry shows the most common genes and DNA. The sample table holds 500,000 to 750,000 distinct CDR3 sequences, of which 13% to 15% were seen once. The ten largest make up more than 9.5% of the sample. The sequencing here drew on PBMCs from blood, taken 11 to 12 days after vaccination. Receptors originate from a man aged 50 to 60 who received an inactivated influenza vaccine. Donor details come from another sample of the same person, matched by shared clones.

This clonotype was counted a few times. The chain links TRBV5-1 to TRBJ1-4; TRBD1 matches 7 bases. From germline, CDR1 is SGHRS and CDR2 YFSETQ. CDR3 length equals 15 residues. The J segment lost 4 bases and the V segment lost 0 bases, leaving 3 bases of the junction unmatched. CDR3 in amino acids: CASSLAGQVNEKLFF. Written as DNA, the CDR3 is TGCGCCAGCAGCTTGGCCGGACAGGTTAATGAAAAACTGTTTTTT.

This clonotype was counted ten times or more. In DNA, the CDR3 is TGTGCCACCAAACGGGGGGGAAACACTGAAGCTTTCTTT. Translation: CATKRGGNTEAFF. The chain uses TRBV24-1 and TRBJ1-1, with D possibly matching TRBD1 (5 bases). Germline CDR1 KGHDR, CDR2 SFDVKD. The ends were cut back, 8 bases at V and 2 bases at J, with 11 bases in the middle. The CDR3 covers 13 residues.

This clonotype was counted only a few times. V usage is TRBV6-2 or TRBV6-3 and J usage is TRBJ2-7; a weak D match, TRBD1 (6 bases). Trimming cost V 5 bases and J 4 bases, with 12 bases left between them. CDR3 length equals 13 residues. Germline assignment: CDR1 MNHEY and CDR2 SVGEGT. CDR3 DNA sequence: TGTGCCAGCAGTATCCGGCAGGGGTACGAGCAGTACTTC. It translates to CASSIRQGYEQYF.

The J gene is TRBJ2-5, the V gene TRBV12-3 or TRBV12-4; D might be TRBD1 (5 bases). The CDR3 spans 13 residues. Trimming pared 3 bases from V and 3 bases from J, leaving 8 bases between. CDR3 loop: CASSFDSKETQYF. CDR3 DNA: TGTGCCAGCAGTTTCGACAGTAAAGAGACCCAGTACTTC.

The rearrangement links TRBV6-1 to TRBJ2-3; D could derive from TRBD1 or TRBD2 (6 bases each). Trimming stripped 8 bases from V and 2 bases from J, with 23 bases between. The germline V gene has CDR1 MNHNS and CDR2 SASEGT. The CDR3 contains 17 residues. CDR3 in amino acids: CASEVFGGVGATDTQYF. In nucleotides, the CDR3 is TGTGCCAGCGAGGTTTTCGGGGGAGTGGGGGCCACAGATACGCAGTATTTT.

V and J are TRBV5-1 and TRBJ2-5; tentative D call: TRBD1 (6 bases). Trimming left V 2 bases short and J 5 bases short, with 13 bases between. The CDR3 runs to 14 residues. Germline V gene lookup returns CDR1 SGHRS and CDR2 YFSETQ. The CDR3, as DNA: TGCGCCAGCAGCTTCTGGGGGCGCGGGGAGACCCAGTACTTC. This codes for CASSFWGRGETQYF. The full variable domain, with the rest looked up from reference TRBV5-1 and TRBJ2-5, is KAGVTQTPRYLIKTRGQQVTLSCSPISGHRSVSWYQQTPGQGLQFLFEYFSETQRNKGNFPGRFSGRQFSNSRSEMNVSTLELGDSALYLCASSFWGRGETQYFGPGTRLLVL.

The chain uses TRBV11-2 and TRBJ2-2, with D maybe TRBD1 (6 bases). Germline lookup yields CDR1 SGHAT and CDR2 FQNNGV. The CDR3 has 14 amino acids. V dropped 1 base and J dropped 11 bases, with 14 bases sitting between them. The CDR3 reads CASSLGGPTAELFF. The CDR3 coding sequence is TGTGCCAGCAGCTTAGGGGGGCCCACTGCTGAGCTGTTTTTT. The full variable domain, its missing parts supplied by reference TRBV11-2 and TRBJ2-2, is EAGVAQSPRYKIIEKRQSVAFWCNPISGHATLYWYQQILGQGPKLLIQFQNNGVVDDSQLPKDRFSAERLKGVDSTLKIQPAKLEDSAVYLCASSLGGPTAELFFGEGSRLTVL.

The sample holds a few counts of this clonotype. The gene calls are TRBV20-1 and TRBJ1-3; D is unresolved. Germline CDR1 is DFQATT and CDR2 is SNEGSKA (reference sequence). The V end was cut by 0 bases, the J end by 4 bases, with 16 bases between. The CDR3 has 16 amino acids. In nucleotides, the CDR3 is TGCAGTGCTAGAGACCCAAGCAGACCCTCAGGAAACACCATATATTTT. It yields the protein CSARDPSRPSGNTIYF.